A single sample is the source of the 5 T cell receptor beta chains below, sequenced in a study of Ad26.COV2.S vaccination and SARS-CoV-2 variants. Assay used: immunoSEQ multiplex PCR; TCRdb lists only in-frame clones, some missing. The sample lists roughly 380,000 clones, approximately 87% seen once, with around 3.6% in the top ten. Treatment in this sample: 15 to 20 received Ad26.COV2.S at low or high dose, single or two shots; 5 received placebo; per-sample allocation not given. Sampling was done on day 63 after the first vaccine or placebo injection. The specimen was peripheral blood, collected in a trial of Ad26.COV2.S vaccine versus placebo. The receptors were gathered from a person between 18 and 65 years old who received the Ad26.COV2.S COVID-19 vaccine or a placebo.

This clone was found a few times. The rearrangement links TRBV19 to TRBJ1-5; 7 bases are a match to TRBD1. Trimming took 4 bases from V and 2 from J; bases not matched to a gene: 5. The CDR3 is 15 amino acids. The germline V gene has CDR1 LNHDA and CDR2 SQIVND (reference sequence). CDR3 sequence (DNA): TGTGCCAGTAGTAGGAGGCAGGGGGGCAATCAGCCCCAGCATTTT. This sequence encodes CASSRRQGGNQPQHF.

The count of this clone is one. CDR3 nucleotides: TGTGCCATCGCGGGGGGGCAGGACACCGGGGAGCTGTTTTTT. This gives the protein CAIAGGQDTGELFF. This chain connects TRBV7-8 to TRBJ2-2; TRBD2 matches at 9 bases. Germline CDR1 is SGHVS and CDR2 is FQNEAQ. This CDR3 region has 14 residues. Germline trimming cut 10 bases from V and 3 bases from J; bases unmatched to any gene: 6. The whole variable domain, remainder taken from reference TRBV7-8 and TRBJ2-2, is GAGVSQSPRYKVAKRGQDVALRCDPISGHVSLFWYQQALGQGPEFLTYFQNEAQLDKSGLPSDRFFAERPEGSVSTLKIQRTQQEDSAVYLCAIAGGQDTGELFFGEGSRLTVL.

In its sample, this clone was seen a few times. This chain joins TRBV12-1 and TRBJ1-5; the table's TRBD1 call for D was not verified on the DNA. TRBV12-1 is designated a pseudogene. This CDR3 comprises 16 residues. This CDR3 is CASSFDGQGVNQPQHF. The CDR3 DNA is TGTGCCAGCAGCTTTGATGGACAGGGAGTCAATCAGCCCCAGCATTTT.

This clone was seen only once. The chain recombines TRBV7-2 with TRBJ2-7; the match to TRBD1 covers 9 bases. This CDR3 comprises 18 residues. Per the germline V gene, CDR1 is SGHTA and CDR2 is FQGNSA. The V gene end was trimmed by 1 base and the J gene end by 3 bases; junction bases not matched to a gene: 13. The CDR3 region is CASSLVGQGYPIGYEQYF. The CDR3 coding sequence is TGTGCCAGCAGCTTAGTAGGACAGGGGTACCCGATTGGCTACGAGCAGTACTTC. The full variable domain, completed using reference TRBV7-2 and TRBJ2-7, is GAGVSQSPSNKVTEKGKDVELRCDPISGHTALYWYRQSLGQGLEFLIYFQGNSAPDKSGLPSDRFSAERTGGSVSTLTIQRTQQEDSAVYLCASSLVGQGYPIGYEQYFGPGTRLTVT.

The chain joins TRBV6-2 or TRBV6-3 to TRBJ1-1, with D hard to call. CDR1 MNHEY and CDR2 SVGEGT come from the germline V gene. This CDR3 contains 15 residues. The germline V and J ends were trimmed by 2 bases and 0 bases, with 10 bases remaining between them. The CDR3 is CASSYRLGMNTEAFF. The DNA of the CDR3 is TGTGCCAGCAGTTACAGATTGGGTATGAACACTGAAGCTTTCTTT.